These 16 T cell receptor beta chains share one sample of origin, sequenced in a study of PD-L1 blockade in urothelial cancer. Only in-frame clones appear in the TCRdb table, and some are missing; sequencing was by immunoSEQ multiplex PCR. The data contain roughly 49,000 clones, roughly 85% of them singletons. The specimen comprised PBMCs, sampled around atezolizumab (anti-PD-L1) treatment. The receptors here all came from a man between 60 and 75 years old with urothelial cancer.

This chain connects TRBV20-1 to TRBJ1-2, with a weak D call TRBD1 (5 bases). Germline CDR1 is DFQATT and CDR2 is SNEGSKA (reference sequence). Between the trimmed V and J ends, which lost 5 bases and 5 bases, there was a span of 9 bases. The CDR3 loop spans 11 amino acids. CDR3 loop: CSAFREYGYTF. In DNA, the CDR3 is TGCAGTGCTTTCAGGGAATATGGCTACACCTTC.

The rearrangement joins TRBV28 to TRBJ2-5; 14 nucleotides agree with TRBD2. Germline V gene data show CDR1 as MDHEN and CDR2 as SYDVKM. The ends lost 4 bases at V and 5 bases at J; junction bases unmatched: 6. The CDR3 runs to 16 residues. The CDR3 loop is CASSSGLAGGSETQYF. The CDR3 region has the DNA TGTGCCAGCAGTTCTGGACTAGCGGGGGGTTCGGAGACCCAGTACTTC. Full variable domain (missing parts from reference TRBV28 and TRBJ2-5): DVKVTQSSRYLVKRTGEKVFLECVQDMDHENMFWYRQDPGLGLRLIYFSYDVKMKEKGDIPEGYSVSREKKERFSLILESASTNQTSMYLCASSSGLAGGSETQYFGPGTRLLVL.

J is TRBJ2-7 and V is TRBV5-4; D unclear. The V and J ends lost 0 bases and 5 bases respectively, with 6 bases between them. The CDR3 is 12 amino acids. Germline V lookup: CDR1 SGHNT, CDR2 YYREEE (reference sequence). CDR3 amino acids: CASSLVGDEQYF. In nucleotides, the CDR3 is TGTGCCAGCAGCTTGGTGGGCGACGAGCAGTACTTC.

The rearrangement links TRBV4-2 to TRBJ2-1, with 11 bases aligning to TRBD2. CDR1 is LGHNA, CDR2 YNFKEQ, per germline. V trimming: 3 bases; J trimming: 5 bases; junction bases outside the gene matches: 3. CDR3 length: 15 residues. This chain's CDR3 is CASSQGLAANNEQFF. The CDR3 nucleotides are TGTGCCAGCAGCCAGGGACTAGCGGCTAACAATGAGCAGTTCTTC.

The chain is built from TRBV7-6 and TRBJ1-2; tentative D call: TRBD1 (6 bases). Germline CDR1 SGHVS, CDR2 FNYEAQ. This CDR3 is 13 amino acids long. V lost 0 bases, J lost 4 bases, and 6 bases lay in between. CDR3 protein: CASSLAQGYGYTF. In nucleotides, the CDR3 is TGTGCCAGCAGCTTAGCACAGGGCTATGGCTACACCTTC.

The chain carries TRBV5-4 and TRBJ2-7; 13 bases align to TRBD2. V shed 3 bases and J 1 base; nucleotides not matched to a gene: 1. Germline V gene sequence: CDR1 SGHNT, CDR2 YYREEE (reference sequence). This CDR3 is 15 amino acids long. The DNA of the CDR3 is TGTGCCAGCAGCTGGACTAGCGGGGGTTCCTACGAGCAGTACTTC. This encodes CASSWTSGGSYEQYF.

The chain has TRBV4-3 and TRBJ2-5, with TRBD1 matching 8 bases. Germline lookup yields CDR1 LGHNA and CDR2 YSLEER. The CDR3 length is 14 residues. V shed 3 bases and J 5 bases; nucleotides not matched to a gene: 5. The CDR3 sequence is CASSQQTGVETQYF. The CDR3 DNA is TGCGCCAGCAGCCAGCAGACAGGGGTGGAGACCCAGTACTTC.

This clone has only a few counts. The CDR3 region has the DNA TGCGCCAGCCATCAAGGGGGGGCACCCGGGGAGCTGTTTTTT. Its protein is CASHQGGAPGELFF. The J gene is TRBJ2-2, the V gene TRBV5-1; perhaps TRBD2 as D (7 bases). With 7 bases removed from V and 6 bases from J, the gap between germline ends came to 16 bases. This CDR3 spans 14 amino acids. The germline V gene encodes CDR1 SGHRS and CDR2 YFSETQ.

This CDR3 is CASSAQGRGPYEQYF. Written as DNA, the CDR3 is TGTGCCAGCAGTGCCCAAGGCAGGGGGCCCTACGAGCAGTACTTC. The chain links TRBV2 to TRBJ2-7; 8 nucleotides match TRBD1. The CDR3 totals 15 residues. CDR1 is SNHLY, CDR2 FYNNEI, per germline. The V and J ends lost 4 bases and 2 bases, in that order; junction bases with no gene match: 7.

This chain connects TRBV12-5 to TRBJ2-5; tentative D call: TRBD2 (7 bases). This CDR3 region has 15 residues. The germline gives CDR1 LGHNT, CDR2 FRNRAP. The V and J ends lost 4 bases and 2 bases respectively, with 14 bases between them. The CDR3 sequence is CASGWGLAEQETQYF. CDR3 DNA: TGTGCTAGTGGTTGGGGGCTAGCGGAGCAAGAGACCCAGTACTTC.

The V gene is TRBV14, the J gene TRBJ2-7; unclear D gene. Trimming removed 5 bases from V and 2 bases from J, with 4 bases in between. Germline V gives CDR1 SGHDN, CDR2 FVKESK. This CDR3 has 11 residues. The CDR3 DNA reads TGTGCCAGCAGCTCTACCTACGAGCAGTACTTC. It specifies CASSSTYEQYF.

This rearrangement joins TRBV18 to TRBJ2-7, with D unclear. V was shortened by 1 base and J by 5 bases, with 12 bases between the two germline ends. Germline V gene sequence: CDR1 KGHSH, CDR2 LQKENI. This CDR3 is built from 14 residues. CDR3 DNA sequence: TGTGCCAGCTCACCACGTATGATGGGCGACGAGCAGTACTTC. Its protein product is CASSPRMMGDEQYF.

The chain couples TRBV4-1 to TRBJ1-5; 7 positions agree with TRBD1. CDR1 and CDR2 from the germline V gene are MGHRA and YSYEKL. J lost 6 bases, V lost 0 bases, and 8 bases had no gene match. The CDR3 loop spans 16 amino acids. The CDR3 reads CASSQEVGGFSQPQHF. The CDR3, as DNA: TGCGCCAGCAGCCAAGAGGTAGGGGGCTTCAGTCAGCCCCAGCATTTT.

V and J are TRBV27 and TRBJ2-2; possible D gene TRBD2, 6 bases. Germline CDR1 is MNHEY and CDR2 is SMNVEV (reference sequence). The CDR3 sequence is 16 residues long. Trimming took 3 bases from V and 1 from J, leaving 12 bases between them. The CDR3 DNA reads TGTGCCAGCAGTTTTGGCCAAGCGGGGAACACCGGGGAGCTGTTTTTT. It specifies CASSFGQAGNTGELFF.

V usage is TRBV13 and J usage is TRBJ1-3; D gene ambiguous. The CDR3 runs to 14 residues. CDR1 is PRHDT, CDR2 FYEKMQ, per germline (reference sequence). The germline V and J ends were trimmed by 5 bases and 0 bases, with 8 bases remaining between them. CDR3 sequence (DNA): TGTGCCAGCAGCGTTACGGGCTCTGGAAACACCATATATTTT. It encodes CASSVTGSGNTIYF. The whole variable domain, remainder taken from reference TRBV13 and TRBJ1-3, is AAGVIQSPRHLIKEKRETATLKCYPIPRHDTVYWYQQGPGQDPQFLISFYEKMQSDKGSIPDRFSAQQFSDYHSELNMSSLELGDSALYFCASSVTGSGNTIYFGEGSWLTVV.

The sample holds one count of this clone. The rearrangement uses TRBV10-3 and TRBJ1-3; D perhaps matches TRBD1 (5 bases). Germline CDR1 reads ENHRY; CDR2 reads SYGVKD. This CDR3 is built from 16 residues. V lost 3 bases to trimming and J lost 0 bases, with 12 bases between them. In DNA, the CDR3 is TGTGCCATCAGTGAACCGGGACTGACCTCTGGAAACACCATATATTTT. Its protein product is CAISEPGLTSGNTIYF.